The text below deals with one T cell receptor beta chain. Original analysis: Amplification of reference gene primers was used by the study to estimate nucleated cell counts. TCRdb's table, derived via immunoSEQ multiplex PCR, lists solely in-frame clones and lacks some. V, J and clone size are those of that table, while D and trimming were read from the DNA. The sample carries roughly 120,000 clones, around three quarters recorded once. These data are taken from a study of blood T cell repertoires in COVID-19. Study-wide background: The cDNA or gDNA used as material had been derived from T cells, B-cell-depleted T cells, or PBMCs.

Germline assignment: CDR1 MGHDK and CDR2 SYGVNS. With 8 bases removed from V and 4 bases from J, the gap between germline ends came to 12 bases. This CDR3 region has 12 residues. Specimen: peripheral blood. The sequence was obtained from a human donor in a cohort sampled during active or convalescent COVID-19. V and J are TRBV25-1 and TRBJ2-7; D is perhaps TRBD1 (6 bases). CDR3 DNA: TGTGCCAGCGGGGGCCTTTTTTACGAGCAGTACTTC. Translated, it gives CASGGLFYEQYF.